The subject of this entry is one T cell receptor beta chain. This sample is drawn from a study of blood T cell repertoires in COVID-19. Study context: Whether acute or convalescent, the COVID-19 samples came from the United States, Italy and Spain. T cells, B-cell-depleted T cells, or PBMCs supplied cDNA or gDNA.

Methods used by the authors: Amplifying reference gene primers gave estimates of nucleated cell counts. Clones were read by immunoSEQ multiplex PCR, and TCRdb kept only the in-frame ones, dropping some. Clone size and V and J calls were adopted from that table, with D and trimming inferred from the DNA. The sample yields a few hundred thousand clones, roughly 90% seen once. Enrolment of Seattle patients took place during active infection, and they were followed longitudinally. Trimming removed 3 bases from V and 15 bases from J; junction bases left unmatched: 8. The germline CDR1 and CDR2 sequences are SNHLY and FYNNEI. This CDR3 has 15 amino acids.

The chain combines TRBV2 with TRBJ2-1, with 16 bases aligning to TRBD2. Sequenced material: peripheral blood. This TCR derives from a woman between 25 and 40 years old with COVID-19, enrolled during active disease. The CDR3 reads CASSEGGLAGGPAFF. CDR3 nucleotides: TGTGCCAGCAGTGAGGGGGGACTAGCGGGAGGGCCAGCGTTCTTC.